Listed below are T cell receptor beta chains from one sample, sequenced in a study of siplizumab effects on memory and regulatory T cells. Measured with immunoSEQ multiplex PCR; TCRdb has only the in-frame clones, and not every one. The sample yields roughly 100,000 clones, 93% seen once. The sequenced sample was Tregs sorted from blood. These receptors all come from a human donor in good health. Each CDR3 is given with its conserved first and last residue. Each record gives: V gene, J gene, clone size, D gene, CDR3 protein, CDR3 DNA. D genes are given only for firm matches. The size entry is marked missing in some rows and otherwise reads once, few, many or a size class.

>TRBV19|TRBJ2-3|NA|NA
CASRDKRIRTDTQYF
TGTGCCAGTAGAGACAAGCGGATACGCACAGATACGCAGTATTTT
>TRBV5-1|TRBJ1-1|NA|NA
CASSMDSRNTEAFF
TGCGCCAGCAGCATGGACAGCAGGAACACTGAAGCTTTCTTT
>TRBV11-2|TRBJ1-1|NA|TRBD1
CASSLTDRGRPIF
TGTGCCAGCAGCTTGACGGACAGGGGCCGACCCATTTTT
>TRBV7-9|TRBJ1-2|NA|NA
CASSSSGLHYGYTF
TGTGCCAGCAGCTCGTCGGGGCTTCACTATGGCTACACCTTC
>TRBV30|TRBJ1-2|NA|NA
CAWSEMGFYTF
TGTGCCTGGAGTGAGATGGGGTTCTACACCTTC
>TRBV15|TRBJ2-5|NA|NA
CATSRRQETQYF
TGTGCCACCAGCAGGAGACAAGAGACCCAGTACTTC
>TRBV9|TRBJ2-1|NA|NA
CASSVDFDEQFF
TGTGCCAGCAGCGTAGATTTTGATGAGCAGTTCTTC
>TRBV5-1|TRBJ2-3|NA|TRBD2
CASSPSGAGPDTQYF
TGCGCCAGCAGTCCTAGCGGGGCTGGTCCAGATACGCAGTATTTT
>TRBV12-5|TRBJ2-7|NA|TRBD2
CASGLVLSRTSGSGSYEQYF
TGTGCTAGTGGTTTGGTACTATCTCGGACTAGCGGGAGCGGGTCCTACGAGCAGTACTTC
>TRBV18|TRBJ1-2|NA|NA
CASSPTGLEGYTF
TGTGCCAGCTCACCGACAGGTTTGGAAGGCTACACCTTC
>TRBV9|TRBJ2-2|once|NA
CASSVEGAGAGELFF
TGTGCCAGCAGCGTAGAGGGCGCCGGGGCCGGGGAGCTGTTTTTT
>TRBV6-1|TRBJ1-2|NA|NA
CASSEVRGGGYTF
TGTGCCAGCAGTGAAGTCAGGGGTGGCGGCTACACCTTC
>TRBV9|TRBJ1-2|NA|NA
CASSVTLGSGYTF
TGTGCCAGCAGCGTGACATTAGGTAGTGGCTACACCTTC
>TRBV5-3|TRBJ2-3|once|NA
CARSFGVLGTDTQYF
TGTGCCAGAAGCTTCGGGGTCCTTGGCACAGATACGCAGTATTTT
>TRBV5-4|TRBJ2-4|NA|TRBD2
CASSGTSGAGDIQYF
TGTGCCAGCAGCGGTACTAGCGGGGCTGGTGACATTCAGTACTTC
>TRBV27|TRBJ2-2|once|TRBD2
CASRPRLAGANTGELFF
TGTGCCAGCAGGCCCAGACTAGCGGGAGCGAACACCGGGGAGCTGTTTTTT
>TRBV19|TRBJ2-7|NA|NA
CASSLSGRGSAYEQYF
TGTGCCAGTAGTCTTTCCGGGCGAGGCTCGGCCTACGAGCAGTACTTC
>TRBV5-1|TRBJ2-1|NA|NA
CASSLARLGNEQFF
TGCGCCAGCAGCTTGGCCCGACTTGGGAATGAGCAGTTCTTC
>TRBV5-1|TRBJ2-4|NA|TRBD1
CASSPAWGQGNIQYF
TGCGCCAGCAGCCCGGCCTGGGGACAGGGGAACATTCAGTACTTC
>TRBV11-3|TRBJ1-2|NA|TRBD1
CASSWRDSDYGYTF
TGTGCCAGCAGCTGGAGGGACAGTGATTATGGCTACACCTTC
>TRBV6-5|TRBJ1-2|NA|TRBD1
CASSLGQGGGYTF
TGTGCCAGCAGTTTAGGACAGGGCGGAGGCTACACCTTC
>TRBV9|TRBJ2-3|NA|NA
CASSGLRDKVRDTQYF
TGTGCCAGCAGTGGGCTCCGGGACAAGGTGAGAGATACGCAGTATTTT
>TRBV27|TRBJ2-6|NA|NA
CASSLNGGRIGTGANVLTF
TGTGCCAGCAGTCTTAACGGGGGGCGAATAGGTACTGGGGCCAACGTCCTGACTTTC
>TRBV29-1|TRBJ2-7|NA|TRBD2
CSAGLAGGINEQYF
TGCAGCGCAGGACTAGCGGGGGGGATCAACGAGCAGTACTTC
>TRBV6-6|TRBJ1-5|NA|TRBD1
CASHLGTGSNQPQHF
TGTGCCAGCCACCTAGGGACAGGGAGCAATCAGCCCCAGCATTTT
>TRBV5-4|TRBJ1-2|NA|NA
CASSLGTANYGYTF
TGTGCCAGCAGCTTGGGGACAGCTAACTATGGCTACACCTTC
>TRBV5-1|TRBJ1-6|NA|NA
CASSLSLYNSPLHF
TGCGCCAGCAGCTTGTCCCTGTATAATTCACCCCTCCACTTT
>TRBV7-3|TRBJ2-3|NA|NA
CASSFAPSDTQYF
TGTGCCAGCAGCTTCGCGCCGTCAGATACGCAGTATTTT
>TRBV5-1|TRBJ1-1|NA|NA
CASSLDVKGSMNTEAFF
TGCGCCAGCAGCTTGGACGTAAAGGGGTCCATGAACACTGAAGCTTTCTTT
>TRBV19|TRBJ2-3|NA|NA
CASSNRVPDTQYF
TGTGCCAGTAGTAACCGGGTCCCAGATACGCAGTATTTT
>TRBV6-1|TRBJ2-7|NA|TRBD1
CASSARTGAYEQYF
TGTGCCAGCAGTGCAAGGACAGGGGCCTACGAGCAGTACTTC
>TRBV5-1|TRBJ2-1|NA|NA
CASSPGPGAGSSYNEQFF
TGCGCCAGCAGCCCGGGGCCTGGGGCGGGAAGCTCCTACAATGAGCAGTTCTTC
>TRBV5-1|TRBJ2-3|NA|NA
CASSYSGADTQYF
TGCGCCAGCAGTTACTCGGGGGCAGATACGCAGTATTTT
>TRBV12-5|TRBJ2-3|NA|NA
CASGLGLRGGTDTQYF
TGTGCTAGTGGTTTGGGACTCCGAGGAGGCACAGATACGCAGTATTTT
>TRBV25-1|TRBJ2-1|NA|NA
CASSVASGSHTFF
NA
>TRBV5-1|TRBJ2-4|once|NA
CASSLETNIQYF
TGCGCCAGCAGTTTGGAGACGAACATTCAGTACTTC
>TRBV21-1|TRBJ1-3|NA|NA
CASSVRGGLAGENSGNTIYF
TGTGCCAGCAGCGTAAGAGGTGGATTGGCCGGGGAAAATTCTGGAAACACCATATATTTT
>TRBV6-5|TRBJ2-1|NA|NA
CASSYVAGGHNEQFF
TGTGCCAGCAGTTACGTCGCCGGTGGGCACAATGAGCAGTTCTTC
>TRBV18|TRBJ2-5|NA|TRBD2
CASSGLAGETQYF
TGTGCCAGCTCCGGACTAGCAGGGGAGACCCAGTACTTC
>TRBV5-7|TRBJ2-4|NA|NA
CASSLEGALAKNIQYF
TGTGCCAGCAGCTTGGAGGGAGCCCTAGCCAAAAACATTCAGTACTTC
>TRBV27|TRBJ1-3|NA|TRBD1
CASSPGTGGFGNTIYF
TGTGCCAGCAGCCCCGGGACAGGGGGCTTTGGAAACACCATATATTTT
>TRBV6-6|TRBJ2-7|NA|NA
CASRRDRRGEQYF
TGTGCCAGCAGGCGGGACAGACGTGGGGAGCAGTACTTC
>TRBV6-6|TRBJ1-6|NA|TRBD1
CASSQWTGFSSPLHF
TGTGCCAGCAGCCAATGGACAGGGTTTAGTTCACCCCTCCACTTT
>TRBV6-1|TRBJ1-2|once|NA
CASRLDIPYGYTF
TGTGCCAGCAGGTTGGACATACCCTATGGCTACACCTTC
>TRBV7-3|TRBJ2-2|NA|NA
CASAGLTGELFF
TGTGCCAGCGCCGGGCTCACCGGGGAGCTGTTTTTT
>TRBV5-1|TRBJ1-1|NA|NA
CASSLAWGLDAEAFF
TGCGCCAGCAGCTTGGCTTGGGGTTTGGATGCTGAAGCTTTCTTT
>TRBV9|TRBJ1-5|NA|NA
CASSVGSRAGQPQHF
TGTGCCAGCAGCGTAGGTAGCAGGGCTGGTCAGCCCCAGCATTTT
>TRBV7-2|TRBJ2-6|once|NA
CASSPRVGGFGAGANVLTF
TGTGCCAGCAGCCCGCGAGTGGGGGGATTTGGAGCTGGGGCCAACGTCCTGACTTTC
>TRBV28|TRBJ1-5|once|TRBD1
CASSLNGLGQGNQPQHF
TGTGCCAGCAGTTTGAATGGTCTAGGACAGGGCAATCAGCCCCAGCATTTT
>TRBV10-3|TRBJ2-7|NA|TRBD1
CATNGQGLYEQYF
TGTGCCACGAACGGACAGGGCTTATACGAGCAGTACTTC
>TRBV9|TRBJ2-7|NA|NA
CASSPTGEGEQYF
TGTGCCAGCAGCCCGACAGGGGAGGGCGAGCAGTACTTC
>TRBV6-5|TRBJ1-2|NA|NA
CASSYSFQGNYGYTF
TGTGCCAGCAGTTACTCATTCCAGGGGAACTATGGCTACACCTTC
>TRBV7-9|TRBJ1-6|NA|NA
CASSPSGGGANSPLHF
TGTGCCAGCAGCCCAAGCGGGGGGGGCGCGAATTCACCCCTCCACTTT
>TRBV27|TRBJ2-5|NA|NA
CASSGSRPGETQYF
TGTGCCAGCAGCGGAAGCCGGCCTGGGGAGACCCAGTACTTC
>TRBV19|TRBJ2-3|few|NA
CASSLGTTDTQYF
TGTGCCAGTAGCCTGGGCACCACAGATACGCAGTATTTT
>TRBV7-9|TRBJ2-1|NA|NA
CASSLGAYNEQFF
TGTGCCAGCAGCTTGGGGGCGTACAATGAGCAGTTCTTC